A selection of T cell receptor beta chains follows, all from one sample in a study of cytomegalovirus exposure and HLA in healthy donors. Clones were sequenced by immunoSEQ multiplex PCR, and TCRdb holds only the in-frame ones, with some missing. The sample lists 150,000 to 200,000 clones; roughly 80% were seen once. Source material: PBMCs. These receptors were obtained from a woman between 35 and 50 years old in good health and CMV-seropositive. Each CDR3 is given with its conserved first and last residue. The order of the fields is clone size, J gene, V gene, D gene, CDR3 DNA, CDR3 protein. D genes are given only for firm matches. Size is stated for part of the rows, as once, few or many counts, or as a class when the clone is expanded.

abundance: .
j_gene: TRBJ2-7
v_gene: TRBV4-2
d_gene: TRBD1
CDR3nt: TGTGCCAGCAGCCAAGTGGGACAGGGCTTAAACGAGCAGTACTTC
CDR3aa: CASSQVGQGLNEQYF

abundance: .
j_gene: TRBJ2-3
v_gene: TRBV7-3
d_gene: .
CDR3nt: TGTGCCAGCAGCTTAGGGTACTACACAGATACGCAGTATTTT
CDR3aa: CASSLGYYTDTQYF

abundance: few
j_gene: TRBJ2-3
v_gene: TRBV6-1
d_gene: .
CDR3nt: TGTGCCAGCAGGGGGCCGCGGTTTCCAGATACGCAGTATTTT
CDR3aa: CASRGPRFPDTQYF

abundance: .
j_gene: TRBJ2-2
v_gene: TRBV4-1
d_gene: TRBD1
CDR3nt: TGCGCCAGCAGCGTAACCGGGACAGGGAACACCGGGGAGCTGTTTTTT
CDR3aa: CASSVTGTGNTGELFF

abundance: once
j_gene: TRBJ2-7
v_gene: TRBV7-2
d_gene: TRBD1
CDR3nt: TGTGCCAGCAGCTCACAGGGGGAGACTCTCGATGGGCAGTACTTC
CDR3aa: CASSSQGETLDGQYF

abundance: .
j_gene: TRBJ2-7
v_gene: TRBV7-2
d_gene: .
CDR3nt: TGTGCCAGCAGCCCCCAGGGCAGGAGCTCCTACGAGCAGTACTTC
CDR3aa: CASSPQGRSSYEQYF

abundance: .
j_gene: TRBJ2-7
v_gene: TRBV28
d_gene: .
CDR3nt: TGTGCCAGCAGTTTCCTAGACTGGGCCTACGAGCAGTACTTC
CDR3aa: CASSFLDWAYEQYF

abundance: few
j_gene: TRBJ2-2
v_gene: TRBV18
d_gene: TRBD2
CDR3nt: TGTGCCAGCTCACCGCCGGGACTAGTTGTAACCGGGGAGCTGTTTTTT
CDR3aa: CASSPPGLVVTGELFF

abundance: few
j_gene: TRBJ1-1
v_gene: TRBV5-4
d_gene: .
CDR3nt: TGTGCCAGCAGCTTGGACAGGCGGAACACTGAAGCTTTCTTT
CDR3aa: CASSLDRRNTEAFF

abundance: .
j_gene: TRBJ1-1
v_gene: TRBV14
d_gene: .
CDR3nt: TGTGCCAGCAGCCAAGATAGGGCAGGGGCGTCCACTGAAGCTTTCTTT
CDR3aa: CASSQDRAGASTEAFF

abundance: .
j_gene: TRBJ2-1
v_gene: TRBV28
d_gene: .
CDR3nt: TGTGCCAGCAGTATACTAAACAGGGTGCAGTTCTTC
CDR3aa: CASSILNRVQFF

abundance: .
j_gene: TRBJ1-4
v_gene: TRBV6-6
d_gene: .
CDR3nt: TGTGCCAGCAGTTACGGAGGGGAGAATGAAAAACTGTTTTTT
CDR3aa: CASSYGGENEKLFF

abundance: .
j_gene: TRBJ1-1
v_gene: TRBV27
d_gene: .
CDR3nt: TGTGCCAGCAGTTTTTCCCTAAACACTGAAGCTTTCTTT
CDR3aa: CASSFSLNTEAFF

abundance: .
j_gene: TRBJ2-7
v_gene: TRBV5-6
d_gene: .
CDR3nt: TGTGCCAGCAGCTTGTGGGGGGGCGGATGGTACGAGCAGTACTTC
CDR3aa: CASSLWGGGWYEQYF

abundance: .
j_gene: TRBJ1-2
v_gene: TRBV12-5
d_gene: .
CDR3nt: TGTGCTAGTGGTTTGGGGTCAACCCGGGAAGGCTACACCTTC
CDR3aa: CASGLGSTREGYTF

abundance: .
j_gene: TRBJ1-1
v_gene: TRBV15
d_gene: .
CDR3nt: TGTGCCACCAGCAGAGATAGGGGGGGCACTGGAGCTTTCTTT
CDR3aa: CATSRDRGGTGAFF

abundance: many
j_gene: TRBJ1-1
v_gene: TRBV18
d_gene: TRBD1
CDR3nt: TGTGCCAGCTCCCGGGACAGCAAGAACACTGAAGCTTTCTTT
CDR3aa: CASSRDSKNTEAFF

abundance: .
j_gene: TRBJ2-5
v_gene: TRBV10-1
d_gene: .
CDR3nt: TGCGCCAGCAGGGGGGGTTGGCGGGCACCCACACAAGAGACCCAGTACTTC
CDR3aa: CASRGGWRAPTQETQYF

abundance: .
j_gene: TRBJ1-1
v_gene: TRBV6-1
d_gene: .
CDR3nt: TGTGCCAGCAAAAGAGAAAGAGAGAACACTGAAGCTTTCTTT
CDR3aa: CASKRERENTEAFF

abundance: few
j_gene: TRBJ2-1
v_gene: TRBV11-2
d_gene: TRBD1
CDR3nt: TGTGCCAGCAGCCGGGACAGGAGATCCTACAATGAGCAGTTCTTC
CDR3aa: CASSRDRRSYNEQFF

abundance: .
j_gene: TRBJ2-7
v_gene: TRBV19
d_gene: TRBD2
CDR3nt: TGTGCCAGCCAGAACAGGGCACTAGGCCAGCGGGGGCCCTACGAGCAGTACTTC
CDR3aa: CASQNRALGQRGPYEQYF

abundance: few
j_gene: TRBJ2-6
v_gene: TRBV21-1
d_gene: .
CDR3nt: TGTGCCAGCAGCAAAGGAGCGGGAGTCCGTGGGGCCAACGTCCTGACTTTC
CDR3aa: CASSKGAGVRGANVLTF

abundance: .
j_gene: TRBJ1-5
v_gene: TRBV7-9
d_gene: TRBD1
CDR3nt: TGTGCCAGCAGCTGGGCCGGGACAGGTCCTTTCCAGCCCCAGCATTTT
CDR3aa: CASSWAGTGPFQPQHF

abundance: .
j_gene: TRBJ2-1
v_gene: TRBV11-2
d_gene: .
CDR3nt: TGTGCCAGCAGCTACGGCTGGAGACGGGGAGGGGGGGACAATGAGCAGTTCTTC
CDR3aa: CASSYGWRRGGGDNEQFF

abundance: .
j_gene: TRBJ2-5
v_gene: TRBV7-2
d_gene: .
CDR3nt: TGTGCCAGCAGCTTAGATGGGGGCTGGGAGACCCAGTACTTC
CDR3aa: CASSLDGGWETQYF

abundance: .
j_gene: TRBJ2-7
v_gene: TRBV5-1
d_gene: TRBD1
CDR3nt: TGCGCCAGCAACAAAATACCAACAGGGGGCGCCTGCGAGCAGTACTTC
CDR3aa: CASNKIPTGGACEQYF

abundance: few
j_gene: TRBJ1-1
v_gene: TRBV9
d_gene: .
CDR3nt: TGTGCCAGCAGCCTCACAACCGGGTCGGTTGAAGCTTTCTTT
CDR3aa: CASSLTTGSVEAFF

abundance: .
j_gene: TRBJ1-1
v_gene: TRBV5-1
d_gene: .
CDR3nt: TGCGCCAGCAGCTTGGGTGCGGCTCGGAACACTGAAGCTTTCTTT
CDR3aa: CASSLGAARNTEAFF

abundance: few
j_gene: TRBJ1-5
v_gene: TRBV6-4
d_gene: .
CDR3nt: TGTGCCAGCAACTATCCCGATCAGCCCCAGCATTTT
CDR3aa: CASNYPDQPQHF

abundance: .
j_gene: TRBJ2-1
v_gene: TRBV7-9
d_gene: TRBD1
CDR3nt: TGTGCCAGCAGCTCTTCCGGGACAGGGGGTGAGCAGTTCTTC
CDR3aa: CASSSSGTGGEQFF

abundance: .
j_gene: TRBJ2-1
v_gene: TRBV7-3
d_gene: .
CDR3nt: TGTGCCAGCAGCTCCCAATTGGGAGCGGACAATGAGCAGTTCTTC
CDR3aa: CASSSQLGADNEQFF

abundance: .
j_gene: TRBJ2-7
v_gene: TRBV7-9
d_gene: TRBD1
CDR3nt: TGTGCCAGCAGCTTAACAGGGGTCTACGAGCAGTACTTC
CDR3aa: CASSLTGVYEQYF

abundance: few
j_gene: TRBJ2-7
v_gene: TRBV28
d_gene: TRBD1
CDR3nt: TGTGCCAGCAGTTTCCCGGGACAGGGAATTATGTACGAGCAGTACTTC
CDR3aa: CASSFPGQGIMYEQYF

abundance: .
j_gene: TRBJ2-2
v_gene: TRBV27
d_gene: TRBD2
CDR3nt: TGTGCCAGCAGTCCTCGGACTAGCGGAAACACCGGGGAGCTGTTTTTT
CDR3aa: CASSPRTSGNTGELFF

abundance: .
j_gene: TRBJ1-4
v_gene: TRBV6-5
d_gene: TRBD1
CDR3nt: TGTGCCAGCAGTTACAGGGGGCCCCTGAGTCGTGAAAAACTGTTTTTT
CDR3aa: CASSYRGPLSREKLFF